This is a list of T cell receptor beta chains from one sample in a study of low-dose radiotherapy and immunotherapy resistance in tumors. One entry per CDR3 protein results from TCRdb running MiXCR on the reads. This sample has tens of thousands of distinct CDR3 sequences; 20% to 25% occur once, and the top ten carry 10%. The sample here was PBMCs, taken after low-dose radiotherapy plus immunotherapy. The receptor source for this set is a male donor with prostate cancer. Both conserved end residues are part of each CDR3. The order of the fields is V gene, clone size, D gene, J gene, CDR3 DNA, CDR3 protein. A D gene is named only where the DNA matches it firmly. Clone size is stated in some rows and not others, as once, few, many or a class when expanded.

v_call: TRBV9; clone_size: many; d_call: .; j_call: TRBJ1-5; cdr3_nt: TGTGCCAGCAGCTTTTCCGGGACACGAGGTCAGCCCCAGCATTTT; cdr3_aa: CASSFSGTRGQPQHF
v_call: TRBV5-6; clone_size: few; d_call: .; j_call: TRBJ2-1; cdr3_nt: TGTGCCAGCAGCTTGGGACAAAGGAATGAGCAGTTCTTC; cdr3_aa: CASSLGQRNEQFF
v_call: TRBV5-6; clone_size: .; d_call: .; j_call: TRBJ2-4; cdr3_nt: TGCGCCAGCAGCTTCAACGGACCCCACAGGTACATTCAGTACTTC; cdr3_aa: CASSFNGPHRYIQYF
v_call: TRBV2; clone_size: .; d_call: TRBD2; j_call: TRBJ2-2; cdr3_nt: TGTGCCAGCGCCCGGGGCACTAGCGGGGGGGCCGGGGAGCTGTTTTTT; cdr3_aa: CASARGTSGGAGELFF
v_call: TRBV14; clone_size: many; d_call: .; j_call: TRBJ2-6; cdr3_nt: TGTGCCAGCAGCATTAGGGGTCCCGGGGCCAACGTCCTGACTTTC; cdr3_aa: CASSIRGPGANVLTF
v_call: TRBV5-1; clone_size: many; d_call: TRBD1; j_call: TRBJ2-2; cdr3_nt: TGCGCCAGCAGCTTGAAAGGGACAGGGGACCGGGAGCTGTTTTTT; cdr3_aa: CASSLKGTGDRELFF
v_call: TRBV7-9; clone_size: many; d_call: TRBD2; j_call: TRBJ2-3; cdr3_nt: TGTGCCAGCAGCCCCCCCGGACTAGCGGGGACAGATACGCAGTATTTT; cdr3_aa: CASSPPGLAGTDTQYF
v_call: TRBV19; clone_size: many; d_call: TRBD2; j_call: TRBJ2-3; cdr3_nt: TGTGCCAGTAATCTAGCGGGAGGGATCACAGATACGCAGTATTTT; cdr3_aa: CASNLAGGITDTQYF
v_call: TRBV20-1; clone_size: many; d_call: .; j_call: TRBJ1-1; cdr3_nt: TGCAGTGCTAGAGATAGCCGAGGTACTGAAGCTTTCTTT; cdr3_aa: CSARDSRGTEAFF
v_call: TRBV28; clone_size: many; d_call: TRBD1; j_call: TRBJ2-5; cdr3_nt: TGTGCCAGCAGCTTCAGGGGGCTAGAGGAGACCCAGTACTTC; cdr3_aa: CASSFRGLEETQYF
v_call: TRBV7-3; clone_size: many; d_call: .; j_call: TRBJ2-1; cdr3_nt: TGTGCCAGCAGCTCTACCCCCCGGGGGAGCTCCTACAATGAGCAGTTCTTC; cdr3_aa: CASSSTPRGSSYNEQFF
v_call: TRBV28; clone_size: many; d_call: .; j_call: TRBJ2-2; cdr3_nt: TGTGCCAGCAGTTTGTTTTGGCCCGGGGAGCTGTTTTTT; cdr3_aa: CASSLFWPGELFF
v_call: TRBV2; clone_size: many; d_call: .; j_call: TRBJ2-6; cdr3_nt: TGTGCCAGCGAGGTGTTAGTGTCGGCTGGGGCCAACGTCCTGACTTTC; cdr3_aa: CASEVLVSAGANVLTF
v_call: TRBV4-1; clone_size: many; d_call: .; j_call: TRBJ1-2; cdr3_nt: TGCGCCAGCAGCCCAGGCGGAAATACCTATGGCTACACCTTC; cdr3_aa: CASSPGGNTYGYTF
v_call: TRBV11-2; clone_size: .; d_call: .; j_call: TRBJ2-1; cdr3_nt: TGTGCCAGCAGCTTCACAGGGGGAGGGGGTGAGCAGTTCTTC; cdr3_aa: CASSFTGGGGEQFF
v_call: TRBV24-1; clone_size: many; d_call: TRBD1; j_call: TRBJ2-5; cdr3_nt: TGTGCCACCCGTTCAGGGGGCGTAGAGACCCAGTACTTC; cdr3_aa: CATRSGGVETQYF
v_call: TRBV20-1; clone_size: many; d_call: .; j_call: TRBJ2-2; cdr3_nt: TGCAGTGCTAGAGAGGTCACCGGGGAGCTGTTTTTT; cdr3_aa: CSAREVTGELFF
v_call: TRBV20-1; clone_size: many; d_call: TRBD1; j_call: TRBJ1-4; cdr3_nt: TGCAGTGCTCTTAACAGGGGTGGTAGAGAAAAACTGTTTTTT; cdr3_aa: CSALNRGGREKLFF
v_call: TRBV28; clone_size: few; d_call: TRBD1; j_call: TRBJ1-6; cdr3_nt: TGTGCCAGCAGCCCCGGACAGGGGCGATCACCCCTCCACTTT; cdr3_aa: CASSPGQGRSPLHF
v_call: TRBV29-1; clone_size: many; d_call: .; j_call: TRBJ2-7; cdr3_nt: TGCAGCGTGAAACTAGCAAATCGCGGCAGCTCCTACGAGCAGTACTTC; cdr3_aa: CSVKLANRGSSYEQYF
v_call: TRBV12-3/TRBV12-4; clone_size: .; d_call: TRBD2; j_call: TRBJ2-1; cdr3_nt: TGTGCCAGCAGTTTTAAGCGTCTAGCGGCCGACGGGAATGAGCAGTTCTTC; cdr3_aa: CASSFKRLAADGNEQFF
v_call: TRBV7-8; clone_size: .; d_call: .; j_call: TRBJ2-7; cdr3_nt: TGTGCCAGCAGCTTAGGATCCAGGGAGCAGTACTTC; cdr3_aa: CASSLGSREQYF
v_call: TRBV7-2; clone_size: many; d_call: .; j_call: TRBJ2-1; cdr3_nt: TGTGCCAGCAGCTTACCGTGGGGGGGCCAGTTCTTC; cdr3_aa: CASSLPWGGQFF
v_call: TRBV19; clone_size: many; d_call: TRBD2; j_call: TRBJ2-3; cdr3_nt: TGTGCCAGTAGTATCCCCGGGGGAGCGGGAGGCACAGATACGCAGTATTTT; cdr3_aa: CASSIPGGAGGTDTQYF
v_call: TRBV20-1; clone_size: many; d_call: TRBD2; j_call: TRBJ2-1; cdr3_nt: TGCAGTGCTAGAGATGCGGCGGGGACTAGCGGGAATGAGCAGTTCTTC; cdr3_aa: CSARDAAGTSGNEQFF
v_call: TRBV14; clone_size: many; d_call: .; j_call: TRBJ2-3; cdr3_nt: TGTGCCAGCAGCCAGGACCGACTAGTCACCCAGTATTTT; cdr3_aa: CASSQDRLVTQYF
v_call: TRBV5-6; clone_size: many; d_call: .; j_call: TRBJ2-1; cdr3_nt: TGTGCCAGCAGTCTCGAGAGGGGGGGTGAGCAGTTCTTC; cdr3_aa: CASSLERGGEQFF
v_call: TRBV6-2/TRBV6-3; clone_size: many; d_call: TRBD1; j_call: TRBJ1-1; cdr3_nt: TGTGCCAGCATAGGACAGGCATACACTGAAGCTTTCTTT; cdr3_aa: CASIGQAYTEAFF
v_call: TRBV5-1; clone_size: many; d_call: .; j_call: TRBJ2-5; cdr3_nt: TGCGCCAGCAGCTTACAGGGAGTAGAAGAGACCCAGTACTTC; cdr3_aa: CASSLQGVEETQYF
v_call: TRBV5-6; clone_size: many; d_call: .; j_call: TRBJ2-1; cdr3_nt: TGTGCCAGCAGCTTTGGAGGTTTAACGGAGGGCTACAATGAGCAGTTCTTC; cdr3_aa: CASSFGGLTEGYNEQFF
v_call: TRBV7-2; clone_size: .; d_call: TRBD1; j_call: TRBJ1-2; cdr3_nt: TGTGCCAGCAGCCCAGAGAACACAGGGGGCGAGAATGGCTACACCTTC; cdr3_aa: CASSPENTGGENGYTF
v_call: TRBV6-4; clone_size: many; d_call: .; j_call: TRBJ2-1; cdr3_nt: TGTGCCAGCAGTGACCACGTGGGGACCTACAATGAGCAGTTCTTC; cdr3_aa: CASSDHVGTYNEQFF
v_call: TRBV2; clone_size: many; d_call: TRBD2; j_call: TRBJ2-1; cdr3_nt: TGTGCGAGAGCGGGAGGGTCTTACAATGAGCAGTTCTTC; cdr3_aa: CARAGGSYNEQFF
v_call: TRBV29-1; clone_size: .; d_call: .; j_call: TRBJ1-5; cdr3_nt: TGCAGCGTCACCACAGGGTTAGATCAGCCCCAGCATTTT; cdr3_aa: CSVTTGLDQPQHF
v_call: TRBV28; clone_size: .; d_call: .; j_call: TRBJ1-1; cdr3_nt: TGTGCCAGCAGCCCTGGGAGGGGGTGGAACACTGAAGCTTTCTTT; cdr3_aa: CASSPGRGWNTEAFF